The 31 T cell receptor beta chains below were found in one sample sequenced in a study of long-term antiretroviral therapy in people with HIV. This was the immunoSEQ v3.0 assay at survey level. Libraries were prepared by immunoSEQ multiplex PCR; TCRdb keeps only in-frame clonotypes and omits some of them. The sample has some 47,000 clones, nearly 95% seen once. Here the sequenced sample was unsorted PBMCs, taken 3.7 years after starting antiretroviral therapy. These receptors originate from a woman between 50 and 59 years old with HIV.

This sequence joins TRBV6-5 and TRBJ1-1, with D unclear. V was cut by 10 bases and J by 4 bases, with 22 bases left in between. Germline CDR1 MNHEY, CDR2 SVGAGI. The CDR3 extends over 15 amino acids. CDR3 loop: CATNPVEWARTEAFF. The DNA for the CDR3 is TGTGCCACTAATCCTGTCGAGTGGGCTCGCACTGAAGCTTTCTTT.

DNA for the CDR3: TGTGCCAGCAGCCCGGGGGCGAACCGTGGCTACACCTTC. It specifies CASSPGANRGYTF. This sequence joins TRBV6-1 and TRBJ1-2; D is possibly TRBD1 (6 bases). The CDR3 covers 13 residues. With 6 bases removed from V and 7 bases from J, the gap between germline ends came to 15 bases. CDR1 and CDR2 from the germline V gene are MNHNS and SASEGT.

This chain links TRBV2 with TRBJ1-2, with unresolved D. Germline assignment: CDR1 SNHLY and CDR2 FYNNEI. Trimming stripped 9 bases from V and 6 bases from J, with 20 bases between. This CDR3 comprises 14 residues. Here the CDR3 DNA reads TGTGCCAGGTCCCCGCGGAACCATATGGATGGCTACACCTTC. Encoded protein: CARSPRNHMDGYTF.

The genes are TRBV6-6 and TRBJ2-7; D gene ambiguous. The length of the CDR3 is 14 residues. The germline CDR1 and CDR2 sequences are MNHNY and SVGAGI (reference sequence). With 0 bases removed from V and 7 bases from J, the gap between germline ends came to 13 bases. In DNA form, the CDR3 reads TGTGCCAGCAGTTACTCGATACAAGGAGCTGAGCAGTACTTC. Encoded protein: CASSYSIQGAEQYF.

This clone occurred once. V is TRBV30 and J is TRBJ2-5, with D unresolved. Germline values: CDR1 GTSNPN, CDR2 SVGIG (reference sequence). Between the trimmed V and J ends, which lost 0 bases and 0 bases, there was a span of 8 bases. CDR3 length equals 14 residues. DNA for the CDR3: TGTGCCTGGAGTGTACAAGGCAACCAAGAGACCCAGTACTTC. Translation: CAWSVQGNQETQYF.

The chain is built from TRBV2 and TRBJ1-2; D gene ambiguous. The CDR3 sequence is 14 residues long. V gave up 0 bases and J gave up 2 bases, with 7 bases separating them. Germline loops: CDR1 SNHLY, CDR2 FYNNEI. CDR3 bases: TGTGCCAGCAGTGAAGCAGGAGGGAACTATGGCTACACCTTC. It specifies CASSEAGGNYGYTF.

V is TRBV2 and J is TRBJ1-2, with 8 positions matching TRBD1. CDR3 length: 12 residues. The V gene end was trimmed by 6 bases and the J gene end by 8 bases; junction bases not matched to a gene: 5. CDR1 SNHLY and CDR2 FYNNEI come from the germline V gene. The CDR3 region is CASRADRGGYTF. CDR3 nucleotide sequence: TGTGCCAGCAGAGCCGACAGGGGCGGCTACACCTTC.

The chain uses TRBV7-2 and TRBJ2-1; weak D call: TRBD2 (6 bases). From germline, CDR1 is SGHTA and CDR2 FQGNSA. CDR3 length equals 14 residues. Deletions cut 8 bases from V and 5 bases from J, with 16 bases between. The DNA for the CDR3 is TGTGCCAGCGGCCTACAGCGGGCAAACAATGAGCAGTTCTTC. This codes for CASGLQRANNEQFF.

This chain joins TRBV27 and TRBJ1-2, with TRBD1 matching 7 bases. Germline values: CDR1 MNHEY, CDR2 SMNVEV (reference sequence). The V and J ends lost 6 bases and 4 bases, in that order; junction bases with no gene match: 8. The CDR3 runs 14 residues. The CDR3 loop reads CASRPGTVVYGYTF. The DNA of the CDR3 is TGTGCCAGCAGACCCGGGACAGTCGTCTATGGCTACACCTTC.

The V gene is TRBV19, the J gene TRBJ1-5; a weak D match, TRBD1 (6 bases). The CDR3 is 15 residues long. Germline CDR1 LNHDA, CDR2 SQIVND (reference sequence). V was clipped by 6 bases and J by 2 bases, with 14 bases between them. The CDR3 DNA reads TGTGCCAGTAGGATGGGGGCGGGAGGCAATCAGCCCCAGCATTTT. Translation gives CASRMGAGGNQPQHF.

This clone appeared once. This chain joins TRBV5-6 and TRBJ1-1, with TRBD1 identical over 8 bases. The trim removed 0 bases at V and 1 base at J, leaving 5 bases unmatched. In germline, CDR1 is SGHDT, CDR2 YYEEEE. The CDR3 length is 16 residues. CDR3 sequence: CASSLGTGKPNTEAFF. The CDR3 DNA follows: TGTGCCAGCAGCTTGGGGACAGGGAAGCCGAACACTGAAGCTTTCTTT.

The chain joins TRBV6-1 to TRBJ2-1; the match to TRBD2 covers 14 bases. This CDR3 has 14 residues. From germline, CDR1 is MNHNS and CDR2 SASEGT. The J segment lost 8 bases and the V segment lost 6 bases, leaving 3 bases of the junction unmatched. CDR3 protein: CASRTSGGAYEQFF. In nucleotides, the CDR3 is TGTGCCAGCAGGACTAGCGGGGGGGCGTATGAGCAGTTCTTC.

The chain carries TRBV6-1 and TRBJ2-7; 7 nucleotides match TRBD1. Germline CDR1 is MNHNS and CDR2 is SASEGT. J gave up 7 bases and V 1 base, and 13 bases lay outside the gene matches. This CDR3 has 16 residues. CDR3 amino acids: CASSEEKGASTREQYF. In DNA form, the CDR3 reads TGTGCCAGCAGTGAAGAAAAGGGGGCTTCAACACGGGAGCAGTACTTC.

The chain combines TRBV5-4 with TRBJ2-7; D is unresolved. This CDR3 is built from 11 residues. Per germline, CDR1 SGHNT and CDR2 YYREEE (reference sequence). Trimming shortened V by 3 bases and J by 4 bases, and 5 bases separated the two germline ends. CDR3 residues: CASSSKYEQYF. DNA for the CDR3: TGTGCCAGCAGCTCGAAATACGAGCAGTACTTC.

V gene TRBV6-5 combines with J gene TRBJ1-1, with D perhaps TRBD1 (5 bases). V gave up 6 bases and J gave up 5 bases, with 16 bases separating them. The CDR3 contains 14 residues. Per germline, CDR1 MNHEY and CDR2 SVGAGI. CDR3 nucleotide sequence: TGTGCCAGCAGGGATGGGGGGGTCTTTACTGAAGCTTTCTTT. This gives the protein CASRDGGVFTEAFF.

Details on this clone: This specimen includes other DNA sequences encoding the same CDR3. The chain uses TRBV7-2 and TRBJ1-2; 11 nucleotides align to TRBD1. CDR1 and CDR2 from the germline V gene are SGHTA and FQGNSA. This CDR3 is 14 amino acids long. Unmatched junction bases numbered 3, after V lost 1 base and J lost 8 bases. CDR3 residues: CASSLVGQGGGYTF. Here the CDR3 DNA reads TGTGCCAGCAGCTTAGTGGGACAGGGGGGAGGCTACACCTTC.

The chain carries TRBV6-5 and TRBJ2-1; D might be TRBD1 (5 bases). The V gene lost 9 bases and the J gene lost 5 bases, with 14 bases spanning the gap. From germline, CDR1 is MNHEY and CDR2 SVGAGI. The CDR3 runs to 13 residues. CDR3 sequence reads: CASSRSGNNEQFF. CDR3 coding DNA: TGTGCCAGTTCGCGGTCAGGGAACAATGAGCAGTTCTTC.

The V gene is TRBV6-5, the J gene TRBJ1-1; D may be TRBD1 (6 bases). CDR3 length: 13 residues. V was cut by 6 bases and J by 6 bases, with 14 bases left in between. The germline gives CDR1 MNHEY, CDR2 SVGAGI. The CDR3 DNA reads TGTGCCAGCAGCTACGATGGACAGTCTGAAGCTTTCTTT. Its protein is CASSYDGQSEAFF.

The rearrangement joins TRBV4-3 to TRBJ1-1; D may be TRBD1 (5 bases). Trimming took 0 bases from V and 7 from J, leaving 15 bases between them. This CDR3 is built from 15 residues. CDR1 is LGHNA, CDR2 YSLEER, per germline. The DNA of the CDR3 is TGCGCCAGCAGCCAAGAAGAGGAGGGACTTTTTGAAGCTTTCTTT. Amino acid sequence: CASSQEEEGLFEAFF.

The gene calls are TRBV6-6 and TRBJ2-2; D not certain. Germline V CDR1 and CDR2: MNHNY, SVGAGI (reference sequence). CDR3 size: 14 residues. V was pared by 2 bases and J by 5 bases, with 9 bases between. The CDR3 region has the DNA TGTGCCAGCAGTTACGGGGATTCGACCGGGGAGCTGTTTTTT. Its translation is CASSYGDSTGELFF.

CDR3 in amino acids: CASSQGTSGVKYNEQFF. CDR3 nucleotide sequence: TGTGCCAGCAGCCAAGGGACTAGCGGGGTGAAATACAATGAGCAGTTCTTC. V usage is TRBV4-2 and J usage is TRBJ2-1; 12 bases line up with TRBD2. V lost 1 base to trimming and J lost 4 bases; unmatched junction nucleotides: 5. The CDR3 covers 17 residues. The germline V gene has CDR1 LGHNA and CDR2 YNFKEQ.

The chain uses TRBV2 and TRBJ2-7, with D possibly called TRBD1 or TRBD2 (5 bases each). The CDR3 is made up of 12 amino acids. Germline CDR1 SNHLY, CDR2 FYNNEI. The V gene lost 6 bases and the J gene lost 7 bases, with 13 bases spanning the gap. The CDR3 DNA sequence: TGTGCCAGCAGGCAGGGTACTAGGGAGCAGTACTTC. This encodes CASRQGTREQYF.

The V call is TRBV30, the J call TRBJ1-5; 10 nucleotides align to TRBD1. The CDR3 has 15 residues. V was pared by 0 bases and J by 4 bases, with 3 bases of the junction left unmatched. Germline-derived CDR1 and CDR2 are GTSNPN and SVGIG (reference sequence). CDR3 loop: CAWSVRTGGNQPQHF. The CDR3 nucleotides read TGTGCCTGGAGTGTACGGACAGGGGGTAATCAGCCCCAGCATTTT.

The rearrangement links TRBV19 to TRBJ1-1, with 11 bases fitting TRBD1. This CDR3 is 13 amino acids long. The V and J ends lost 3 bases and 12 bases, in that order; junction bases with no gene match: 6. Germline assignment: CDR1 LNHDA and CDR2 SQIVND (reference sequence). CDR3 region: CASSISGQGGPFF. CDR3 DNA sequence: TGTGCCAGTAGTATTTCGGGACAGGGGGGACCTTTCTTT.

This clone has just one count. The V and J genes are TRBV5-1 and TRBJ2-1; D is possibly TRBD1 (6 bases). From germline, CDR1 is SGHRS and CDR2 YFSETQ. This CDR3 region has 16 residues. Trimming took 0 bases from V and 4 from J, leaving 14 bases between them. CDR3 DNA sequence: TGCGCCAGCAGCTTGGCTGGGCAGGGGCAATACAATGAGCAGTTCTTC. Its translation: CASSLAGQGQYNEQFF.

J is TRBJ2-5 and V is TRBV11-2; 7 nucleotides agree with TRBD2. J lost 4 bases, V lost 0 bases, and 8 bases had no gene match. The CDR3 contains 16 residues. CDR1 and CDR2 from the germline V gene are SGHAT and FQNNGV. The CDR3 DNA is TGTGCCAGCAGCTTAGATCGAGGCGGGAGAAGAGAGACCCAGTACTTC. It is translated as CASSLDRGGRRETQYF.

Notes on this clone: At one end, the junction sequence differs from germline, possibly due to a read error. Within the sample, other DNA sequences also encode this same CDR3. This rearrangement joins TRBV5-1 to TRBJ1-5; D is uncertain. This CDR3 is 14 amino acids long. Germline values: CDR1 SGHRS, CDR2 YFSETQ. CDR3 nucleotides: TGCGCCAGTAGCTTGGAAGGAAGCAATCAGCCCCAGCATTTT. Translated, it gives CASSLEGSNQPQHF.

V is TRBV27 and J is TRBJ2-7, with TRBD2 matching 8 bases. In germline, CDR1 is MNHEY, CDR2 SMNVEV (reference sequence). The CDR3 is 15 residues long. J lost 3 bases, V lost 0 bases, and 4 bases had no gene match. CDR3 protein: CASSLSGTSHYEQYF. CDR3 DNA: TGTGCCAGCAGTTTATCGGGGACTAGTCACTACGAGCAGTACTTC.

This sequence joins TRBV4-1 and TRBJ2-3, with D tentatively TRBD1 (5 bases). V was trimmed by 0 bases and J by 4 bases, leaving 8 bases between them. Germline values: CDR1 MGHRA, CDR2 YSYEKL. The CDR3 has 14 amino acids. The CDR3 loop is CASSQDWGSDTQYF. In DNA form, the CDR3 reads TGCGCCAGCAGCCAAGATTGGGGCTCAGATACGCAGTATTTT.

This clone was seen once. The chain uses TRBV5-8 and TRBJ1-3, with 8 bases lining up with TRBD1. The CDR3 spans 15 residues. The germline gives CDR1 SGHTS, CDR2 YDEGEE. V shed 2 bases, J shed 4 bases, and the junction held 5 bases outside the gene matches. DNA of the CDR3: TGTGCCAGCAGCTTCAGGACAGGGAGCGGAAACACCATATATTTT. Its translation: CASSFRTGSGNTIYF. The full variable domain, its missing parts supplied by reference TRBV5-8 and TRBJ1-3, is EAGVTQSPTHLIKTRGQQATLRCSPISGHTSVYWYQQALGLGLQFLLWYDEGEERNRGNFPPRFSGRQFPNYSSELNVNALELEDSALYLCASSFRTGSGNTIYFGEGSWLTVV.

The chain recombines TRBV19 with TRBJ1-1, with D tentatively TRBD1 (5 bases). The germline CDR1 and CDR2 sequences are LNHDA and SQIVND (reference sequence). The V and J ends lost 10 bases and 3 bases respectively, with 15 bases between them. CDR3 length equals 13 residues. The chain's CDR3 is CATGAAEYTEAFF. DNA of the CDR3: TGTGCCACTGGGGCCGCCGAGTACACTGAAGCTTTCTTT.